The TCR beta chain described here comes from a study of T cell responses to AZD1222 COVID-19 vaccine. V lost 2 bases, J lost 0 bases, and 17 bases stayed unmatched. The CDR3 totals 20 residues. Per the germline V gene, CDR1 is SGHKS and CDR2 is YYEKEE (reference sequence). Findings of the study overall: Repertoires were sampled only after the peak T cell response. CD4 TCRs linked to vaccination spanned spike, dominating at 160-218 and 743-854. Unmutated regions of variants are reportedly targeted by nearly half of spike-specific TCRs. Clonal diversity may have been underestimated, and the donors were mostly white British, with more females than males.

Clones were sequenced by immunoSEQ multiplex PCR, and TCRdb holds only the in-frame ones, with some missing. The table lists tens of thousands of clones, around nine tenths of them singletons. Remarks on this clone: As yet, its antigen is unknown.

The genes are TRBV5-5 and TRBJ1-1; 9 bases map to TRBD1. The TCR comes from an adult in good health. Sequences were derived from peripheral blood, sampled on day 0 of MenACWY control vaccination. The CDR3 reads CASSFWVNLGTGLMNTEAFF. CDR3 nucleotide sequence: TGTGCCAGCAGCTTTTGGGTTAACCTCGGGACAGGGCTTATGAACACTGAAGCTTTCTTT.